These 14 T cell receptor beta chains were sequenced from one sample in a study of shared clonotypes between healthy human individuals. Clones were read by immunoSEQ multiplex PCR, and TCRdb kept only the in-frame ones, dropping some. The table includes about 1,800,000 clones, approximately 94% detected once. Naive CD8 isolation took CD45RO-negative cells positively selected for CCR7 and excluded terminally differentiated effector memory CD45RA+ cells. The sequenced sample consisted of naive CD8+ T cells sorted from blood. These receptors all stem from a man aged 18 to 29 in good health.

The chain employs TRBV6-6 and TRBJ2-7, with unresolved D. Germline lookup yields CDR1 MNHNY and CDR2 SVGAGI (reference sequence). Trimming took off 4 bases at V and 1 base at J, with 5 bases between the two ends. This CDR3 has 12 amino acids. CDR3 loop: CASSSLSYEQYF. In DNA form, the CDR3 reads TGTGCCAGCAGTTCCCTTTCCTACGAGCAGTACTTC.

The chain combines TRBV6-5 with TRBJ1-4, with a possible D match to TRBD1 (5 bases). This CDR3 comprises 15 residues. The germline gives CDR1 MNHEY, CDR2 SVGAGI. V was pared by 1 base and J by 7 bases, with 13 bases between. The CDR3 sequence: CASSYLGRESEKLFF. DNA of the CDR3: TGTGCCAGCAGTTACTTAGGCAGGGAGTCTGAAAAACTGTTTTTT.

The chain links TRBV6-6 to TRBJ2-5; unclear D gene. CDR3 length: 14 residues. Germline CDR1 is MNHNY and CDR2 is SVGAGI (reference sequence). V gave up 6 bases and J gave up 4 bases, with 15 bases separating them. The CDR3 nucleotides are TGTGCCAGCAGCCTGGGCAGTGCTGGAGAGACCCAGTACTTC. This codes for CASSLGSAGETQYF.

This chain links TRBV4-1 with TRBJ2-7, with a weak D call TRBD2 (5 bases). This CDR3 comprises 17 residues. Deletions cut 1 base from V and 0 bases from J, with 16 bases between. In germline, CDR1 is MGHRA, CDR2 YSYEKL. The CDR3 spells CASSQVSPSHISYEQYF. CDR3 DNA sequence: TGCGCCAGCAGCCAAGTTAGCCCTAGCCACATCTCCTACGAGCAGTACTTC.

The genes are TRBV10-2 and TRBJ2-7; TRBD2 is a possible D gene (5 bases). CDR3 length: 14 amino acids. Germline V lookup: CDR1 WSHSY, CDR2 SAAADI. V gave up 3 bases and J gave up 7 bases, with 16 bases separating them. As DNA, the CDR3 is TGCGCCAGCAGTGATTTAGGGCCTACGGGGGAGCAGTACTTC. Amino acids: CASSDLGPTGEQYF.

On this clone: Within the sample, other DNA sequences also encode this same CDR3. This chain connects TRBV28 to TRBJ2-3; D possibly uses TRBD1 or TRBD2 (5 bases each). Trimming stripped 3 bases from V and 0 bases from J, with 10 bases between. CDR3 size: 15 residues. From germline, CDR1 is MDHEN and CDR2 SYDVKM. CDR3 DNA: TGTGCCAGCAGTTTCGGGACCCTAAGCACAGATACGCAGTATTTT. Amino acids: CASSFGTLSTDTQYF.

The genes are TRBV13 and TRBJ2-5; D is uncertain. Per germline, CDR1 PRHDT and CDR2 FYEKMQ (reference sequence). CDR3 size: 14 residues. Trimming took 3 bases from V and 0 from J, leaving 8 bases between them. CDR3 bases: TGTGCCAGCAGCTTGTACAGCAACCAAGAGACCCAGTACTTC. Residues: CASSLYSNQETQYF. The whole variable domain, remainder taken from reference TRBV13 and TRBJ2-5, is AAGVIQSPRHLIKEKRETATLKCYPIPRHDTVYWYQQGPGQDPQFLISFYEKMQSDKGSIPDRFSAQQFSDYHSELNMSSLELGDSALYFCASSLYSNQETQYFGPGTRLLVL.

The J gene is TRBJ2-7, the V gene TRBV7-6, with a weak D call TRBD2 (6 bases). The germline V and J ends were trimmed by 1 base and 0 bases, with 10 bases remaining between them. This CDR3 contains 15 residues. Per germline, CDR1 SGHVS and CDR2 FNYEAQ. The CDR3 sequence is CASSLVRESSYEQYF. DNA for the CDR3: TGTGCCAGCAGCTTAGTTCGGGAGAGCTCCTACGAGCAGTACTTC.

In regard to this clone: This specimen includes other DNA sequences encoding the same CDR3. The V call is TRBV27, the J call TRBJ2-7; 7 nucleotides line up with TRBD1. CDR1 is MNHEY, CDR2 SMNVEV, per germline (reference sequence). V dropped 2 bases and J dropped 4; count of bases not matched to a gene: 5. The CDR3 length is 14 residues. The CDR3 loop is CASSLKGQRYEQYF. The CDR3 region has the DNA TGTGCCAGCAGTTTAAAGGGACAGAGGTACGAGCAGTACTTC.

This clone was picked up one time. A junction boundary mismatches the germline segment, possibly from a read error. The chain recombines TRBV7-7 with TRBJ2-3; 9 bases fit TRBD2. The CDR3 has 15 amino acids. Germline V gene lookup returns CDR1 SSHAT and CDR2 FNYEAQ (reference sequence). CDR3 bases: TGTGCTAGCAGCTTCGGCGGGGGGGCTGCGGATACGCAGTATTTT. Translating gives CASSFGGGAADTQYF.

This chain uses TRBV4-1 with TRBJ2-7; no firm D call. V lost 1 base and J 0 bases, leaving 7 bases between the germline ends. Germline V gene lookup returns CDR1 MGHRA and CDR2 YSYEKL. The CDR3 runs 14 residues. CDR3 sequence reads: CASSQAGFSYEQYF. CDR3 bases: TGCGCCAGCAGCCAAGCGGGTTTCTCCTACGAGCAGTACTTC.

The V and J genes are TRBV27 and TRBJ2-3, with 8 bases lining up with TRBD2. The CDR3 spans 16 residues. Germline-derived CDR1 and CDR2 are MNHEY and SMNVEV (reference sequence). Losses at the gene ends were 5 bases for V and 3 bases for J; bases not matched to a gene: 10. The CDR3 nucleotides read TGTGCCAGCAGTCTCCGGCAGCCTAGCGGGACAGATACGCAGTATTTT. Amino acid sequence: CASSLRQPSGTDTQYF.

As regards this clone: This CDR3 is also generated by other DNA sequences in the sample. The chain links TRBV9 to TRBJ2-5, with no clear D. The germline V gene has CDR1 SGDLS and CDR2 YYNGEE. Deletions cut 0 bases from V and 2 bases from J, with 8 bases between. CDR3 length: 14 residues. CDR3 in DNA: TGTGCCAGCAGCGTAGACGGGCTGCAAGAGACCCAGTACTTC. This translates into CASSVDGLQETQYF.

The chain uses TRBV2 and TRBJ2-1, with TRBD1 matching over 8 bases. Germline assignment: CDR1 SNHLY and CDR2 FYNNEI. The CDR3 has 13 amino acids. With 5 bases clipped from V and 7 bases from J, the junction kept 4 bases outside the gene matches. CDR3 sequence reads: CASSWTGSNEQFF. The CDR3 DNA is TGTGCCAGCAGTTGGACAGGGAGTAATGAGCAGTTCTTC.